This record covers a single TCR beta chain. Its antigen remains unknown. As the CDR3 is not closed by the conserved phenylalanine or tryptophan, this likely results from a read error. The germline gives CDR1 MDHEN, CDR2 SYDVKM. The CDR3 runs 14 residues. A primer in the constant region served to generate TCR beta cDNA from 500 ng of total RNA. It was through three nested multiplex PCR rounds of slightly modified ARM-PCR that TCR beta libraries arose. Running approximately 10 cycles apiece, the first two PCR rounds relied on TRBV1-TRBV30 forward primers together with a C-beta reverse primer. TCRdb re-called the multiplex PCR reads with MiXCR, one entry per CDR3 protein. The profile shows tens of thousands of distinct CDR3 sequences, more than 60% of them singletons. DNA and RNA were both co-extracted from roughly 18-30 mg of bulk tissue that had not been sorted. These data come from a study of tumor-infiltrating lymphocytes in primary liver carcinoma. The wider study: Ranging in age from 30 to 69 years, the patients were men and women. The study reported T1-T3 N0M0 tumors spanning 4.2 to 10 cm.

Study outcomes and limitations: Tumor region pairs outstripped tumor-adjacent and tumor-blood pairs in overlap. Tumors had a top-250-clone fraction that was significantly higher than blood (p = 0.039).

The sample taken for sequencing was tumor-adjacent normal liver tissue. The TCR sequence derives from a man between 35 and 55 years old with primary liver carcinoma and hepatitis B virus infection. The chain uses TRBV28 and TRBJ1-5, with 9 bases matching TRBD1. The CDR3, as DNA: TGTGCCAGTAGTTTGACAGGGGGAATGCAGCCCCAGCATATT. Translated: CASSLTGGMQPQHI.